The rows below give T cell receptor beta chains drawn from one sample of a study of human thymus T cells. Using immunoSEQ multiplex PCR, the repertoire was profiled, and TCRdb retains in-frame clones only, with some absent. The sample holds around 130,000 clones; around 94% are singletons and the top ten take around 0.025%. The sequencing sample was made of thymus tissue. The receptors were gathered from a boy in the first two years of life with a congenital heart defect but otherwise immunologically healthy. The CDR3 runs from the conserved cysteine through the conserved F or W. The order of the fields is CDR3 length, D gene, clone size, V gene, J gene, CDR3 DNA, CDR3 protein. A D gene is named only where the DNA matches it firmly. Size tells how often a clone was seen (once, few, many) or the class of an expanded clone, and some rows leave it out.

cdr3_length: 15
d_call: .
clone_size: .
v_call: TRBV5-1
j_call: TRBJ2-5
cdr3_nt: TGCGCCAGCAGCCCCCTACTAGGAAATGAAGAGACCCAGTACTTC
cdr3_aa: CASSPLLGNEETQYF

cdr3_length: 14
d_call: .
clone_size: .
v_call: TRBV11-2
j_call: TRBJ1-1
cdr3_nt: TGTGCCAGCAGTACCGGCCGTGGGAACACTGAAGCTTTCTTT
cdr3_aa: CASSTGRGNTEAFF

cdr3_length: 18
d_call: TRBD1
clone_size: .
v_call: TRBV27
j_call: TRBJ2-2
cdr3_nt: TGTGCCAGCAGTTTAAATCTATGGGACAGGGGCGGGGACGGGGAGCTGTTTTTT
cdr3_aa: CASSLNLWDRGGDGELFF

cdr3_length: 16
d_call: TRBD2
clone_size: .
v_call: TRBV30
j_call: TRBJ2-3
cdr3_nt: TGTGCCTGGAGTGTACGGGGAGGGTTGGACACAGATACGCAGTATTTT
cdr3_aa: CAWSVRGGLDTDTQYF

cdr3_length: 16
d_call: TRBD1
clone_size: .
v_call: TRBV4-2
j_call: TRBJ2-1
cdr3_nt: TGTGCCAGCAGCAGACAGGGGGGATTCTCCTACAATGAGCAGTTCTTC
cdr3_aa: CASSRQGGFSYNEQFF

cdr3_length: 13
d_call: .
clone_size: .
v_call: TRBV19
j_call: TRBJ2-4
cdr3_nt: TGTGCCAGTAGTATAGACAGGGAAAACATTCAGTACTTC
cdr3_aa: CASSIDRENIQYF

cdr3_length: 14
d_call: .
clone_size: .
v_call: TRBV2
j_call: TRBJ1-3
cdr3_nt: TGTGCCAGCCATCTCGAGAGCTCTGGAAACACCATATATTTT
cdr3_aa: CASHLESSGNTIYF

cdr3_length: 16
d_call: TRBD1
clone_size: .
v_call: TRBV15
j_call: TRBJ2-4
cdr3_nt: TGTGCCACCAGCAGAGCCACAGGGGTCCACAAAAACATTCAGTACTTC
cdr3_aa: CATSRATGVHKNIQYF

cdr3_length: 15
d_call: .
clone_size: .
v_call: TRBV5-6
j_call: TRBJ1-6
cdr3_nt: TGTGCCAGCAGCTTGGGAAGGGCACGTAATTCACCCCTCCACTTT
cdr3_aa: CASSLGRARNSPLHF

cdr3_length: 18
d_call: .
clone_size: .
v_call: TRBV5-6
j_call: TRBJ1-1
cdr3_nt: TGTGCCAGCAGCTTACAAGAGAACGGACGGAACATGAACACTGAAGCTTTCTTT
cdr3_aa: CASSLQENGRNMNTEAFF

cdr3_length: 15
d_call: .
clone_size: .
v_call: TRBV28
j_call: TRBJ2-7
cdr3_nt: TGTGCCAGCAGTTTAGGATACTCAGGTCGGGACGAGCAGTACTTC
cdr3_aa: CASSLGYSGRDEQYF

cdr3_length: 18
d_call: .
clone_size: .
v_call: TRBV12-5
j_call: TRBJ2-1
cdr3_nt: TGTGCTAGTGGTTTTATGTGGCGCCTGGAAACTTGTGGCAATGAGCAGTTCTTC
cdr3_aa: CASGFMWRLETCGNEQFF

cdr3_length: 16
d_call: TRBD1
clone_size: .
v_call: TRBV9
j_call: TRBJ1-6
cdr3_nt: TGTGCCAGCAGCGCCCGACAGGGTTCCTATAATTCACCCCTCCACTTT
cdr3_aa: CASSARQGSYNSPLHF

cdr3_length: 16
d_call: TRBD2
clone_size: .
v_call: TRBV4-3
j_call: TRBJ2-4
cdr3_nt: TGCGCCAGCAGCCAAGTCCCAGCGGGGACGGGGAACATTCAGTACTTC
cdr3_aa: CASSQVPAGTGNIQYF

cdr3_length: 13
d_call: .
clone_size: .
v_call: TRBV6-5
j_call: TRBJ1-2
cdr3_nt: TGTGCCAGCAGTTACTCGAGGCACTATGGCTACACCTTC
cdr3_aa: CASSYSRHYGYTF

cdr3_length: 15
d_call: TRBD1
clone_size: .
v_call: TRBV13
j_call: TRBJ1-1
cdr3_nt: TGTGCCAGCAGCTTAGTAGGCAGGGGGGACACTGAAGCTTTCTTT
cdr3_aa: CASSLVGRGDTEAFF

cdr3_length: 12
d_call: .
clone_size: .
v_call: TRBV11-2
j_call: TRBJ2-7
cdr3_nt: TGTGCCAGCAGCTTAGTATCTTACGAGCAGTACTTC
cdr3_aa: CASSLVSYEQYF

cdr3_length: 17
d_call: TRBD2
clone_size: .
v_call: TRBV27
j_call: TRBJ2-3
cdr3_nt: TGTGCCAGCAGCCACTATGCTAGCGGGGGGGCTGAGGATACGCAGTATTTT
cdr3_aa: CASSHYASGGAEDTQYF

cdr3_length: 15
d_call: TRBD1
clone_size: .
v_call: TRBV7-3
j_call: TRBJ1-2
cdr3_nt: TGTGCCAGCAGCACAACCCCCACCGGGACAGAAGGCTACACCTTC
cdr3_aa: CASSTTPTGTEGYTF

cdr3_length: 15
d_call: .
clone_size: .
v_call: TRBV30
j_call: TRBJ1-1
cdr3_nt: TGTGCCTGGAGTGCCTGGGAACTCGGGGACACTGAAGCTTTCTTT
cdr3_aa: CAWSAWELGDTEAFF

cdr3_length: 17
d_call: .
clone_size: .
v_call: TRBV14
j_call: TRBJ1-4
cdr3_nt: TGTGCCAGCAGCCAAGATCATAGGGGCAGGGGCGGTGAAAAACTGTTTTTT
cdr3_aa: CASSQDHRGRGGEKLFF

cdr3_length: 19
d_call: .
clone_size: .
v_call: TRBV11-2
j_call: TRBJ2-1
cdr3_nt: TGTGCCAGCAGCTTAGTACCTGACAGTCCAGAGGGTTTCTACAATGAGCAGTTCTTC
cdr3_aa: CASSLVPDSPEGFYNEQFF

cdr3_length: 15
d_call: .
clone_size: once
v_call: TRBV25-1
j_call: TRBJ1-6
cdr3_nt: TGTGCCAGCAGTGAAACCCAGGCGTCCCATTCACCCCTCCACTTT
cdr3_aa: CASSETQASHSPLHF

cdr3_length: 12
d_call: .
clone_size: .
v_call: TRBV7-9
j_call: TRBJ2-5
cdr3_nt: TGTGCCAGCAGCCCTCGGGGCGGGACCCAGTACTTC
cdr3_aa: CASSPRGGTQYF

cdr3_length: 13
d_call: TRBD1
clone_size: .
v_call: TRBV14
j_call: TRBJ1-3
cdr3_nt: TGTGCCAGCAGCCCGACAGGGGGAAACACCATATATTTT
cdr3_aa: CASSPTGGNTIYF

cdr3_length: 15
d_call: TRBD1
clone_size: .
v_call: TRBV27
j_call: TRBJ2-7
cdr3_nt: TGTGCCAGCAGTGTATCCGGGACAGGGAGTGGCGAGCAGTACTTC
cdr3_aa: CASSVSGTGSGEQYF

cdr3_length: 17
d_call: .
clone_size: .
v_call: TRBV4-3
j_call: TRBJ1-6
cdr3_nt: TGCGCCAGCAGCCAAGTCTTACTCGGCAGGGAGGATTCACCCCTCCACTTT
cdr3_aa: CASSQVLLGREDSPLHF

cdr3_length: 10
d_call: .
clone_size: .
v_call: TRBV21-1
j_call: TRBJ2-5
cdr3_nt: TGTGCCAGCGATCAGGAGACCCAGTACTTC
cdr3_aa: CASDQETQYF

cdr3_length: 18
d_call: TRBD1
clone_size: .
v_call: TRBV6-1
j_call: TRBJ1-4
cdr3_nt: TGTGCCAGCAGTGATCGCCCCCCAGGGGGGACGACTAATGAAAAACTGTTTTTT
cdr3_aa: CASSDRPPGGTTNEKLFF

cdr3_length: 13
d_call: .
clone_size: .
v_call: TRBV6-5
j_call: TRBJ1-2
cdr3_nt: TGTGCCAGCAGTTACGTAGAGGGCTATGGCTACACCTTC
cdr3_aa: CASSYVEGYGYTF

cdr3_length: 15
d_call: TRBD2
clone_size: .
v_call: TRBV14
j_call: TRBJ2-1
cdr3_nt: TGTGCCAGCAGCTCTCAGACTAGCGCCGACGTTGAGCAGTTCTTC
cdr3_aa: CASSSQTSADVEQFF

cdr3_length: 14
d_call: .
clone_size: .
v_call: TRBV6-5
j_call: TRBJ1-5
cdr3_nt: TGTGCCAGCAGTTCAGGACAGAACAATCAGCCCCAGCATTTT
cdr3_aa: CASSSGQNNQPQHF

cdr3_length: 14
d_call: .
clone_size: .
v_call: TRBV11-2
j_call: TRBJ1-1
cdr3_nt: TGTGCCAGCAGCTTAGCCCCTTGGAGCACTGAAGCTTTCTTT
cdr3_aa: CASSLAPWSTEAFF

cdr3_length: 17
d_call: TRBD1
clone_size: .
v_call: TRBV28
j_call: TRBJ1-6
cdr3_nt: TGTGCCAGCAGTAATTTATTGGGGACAGCTGATAATTCACCCCTCCACTTT
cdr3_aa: CASSNLLGTADNSPLHF

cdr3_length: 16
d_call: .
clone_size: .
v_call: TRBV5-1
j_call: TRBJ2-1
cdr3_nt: TGCGCCAGCAGCTTGGAAAACAAGCGCTCCTACAATGAGCAGTTCTTC
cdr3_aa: CASSLENKRSYNEQFF

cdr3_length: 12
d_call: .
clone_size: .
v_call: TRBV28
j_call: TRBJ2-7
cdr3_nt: TGTGCCAGCAGTTTTGGGGGTGGGGAGCAGTACTTC
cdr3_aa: CASSFGGGEQYF

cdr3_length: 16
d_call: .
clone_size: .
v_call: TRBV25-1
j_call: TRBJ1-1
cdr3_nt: TGTGCCAGCAGTGAAAAACCGGCGGGGGAATCGACTGAAGCTTTCTTT
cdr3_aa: CASSEKPAGESTEAFF

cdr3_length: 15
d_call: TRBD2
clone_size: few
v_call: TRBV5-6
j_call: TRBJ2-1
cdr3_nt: TGTGCCAGCAGCTCGACTAGCGGGGCTCCCAATGAGCAGTTCTTC
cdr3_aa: CASSSTSGAPNEQFF

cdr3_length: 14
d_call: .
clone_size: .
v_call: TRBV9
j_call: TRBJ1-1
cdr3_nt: TGTGCCAGCAGCGCCAACGCCGACAGAGCTGAAGCTTTCTTT
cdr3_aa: CASSANADRAEAFF